The rows below give T cell receptor beta chains drawn from one sample of a study of beta chain features in type 1 diabetes. Data came from immunoSEQ multiplex PCR; TCRdb stores just in-frame clones and leaves some out. The table includes 150,000 to 200,000 clones, about 7.9% detected once. The sequencing input was central memory CD4+ T cells from blood. All receptors come from a young man with type 1 diabetes. The CDR3 runs from the conserved cysteine through the conserved F or W. Each record gives: J gene, D gene, V gene, clone size, CDR3 protein, CDR3 DNA. A D gene is named only where the DNA matches it firmly. Clone size, where shown, is once, few, many, or a class for clones that have expanded.

>TRBJ2-7|TRBD1|TRBV28|few
CASSTGQGRNEQYF
TGTGCCAGCAGTACGGGACAGGGACGCAACGAGCAGTACTTC
>TRBJ2-7|TRBD2|TRBV28|many
CASSSSGVSSYEQYF
TGTGCCAGCAGCTCTAGCGGGGTCTCCTCCTACGAGCAGTACTTC
>TRBJ2-7|.|TRBV19|.
CASTDSGYEQYF
TGTGCCAGTACCGACTCCGGCTACGAGCAGTACTTC
>TRBJ1-5|.|TRBV7-2|.
CASSLGPNQPQHF
TGTGCCAGCAGCTTAGGTCCTAATCAGCCCCAGCATTTT
>TRBJ2-1|TRBD2|TRBV4-1|few
CASSQVGGGSHNEQFF
TGCGCCAGCAGCCAAGTTGGGGGGGGGTCACACAATGAGCAGTTCTTC
>TRBJ2-3|TRBD1|TRBV9|.
CASSGQGVSTDTQYF
TGTGCCAGCAGCGGACAGGGGGTAAGCACAGATACGCAGTATTTT
>TRBJ2-1|TRBD2|TRBV11-2|few
CASSLVGTSGGREQFF
TGTGCCAGCAGCTTAGTGGGGACTAGCGGGGGACGGGAGCAGTTCTTC
>TRBJ1-1|.|TRBV9|few
CASSSIGTEAFF
TGTGCCAGCAGCTCGATCGGCACTGAAGCTTTCTTT
>TRBJ2-1|TRBD1|TRBV10-2|.
CASTAQGAISSEQFF
TGCGCCAGCACCGCTCAGGGGGCGATTTCTTCCGAGCAGTTCTTC
>TRBJ2-3|.|TRBV11-3|few
CASSFTAFTDTQYF
TGTGCCAGCAGCTTTACAGCTTTCACAGATACGCAGTATTTT
>TRBJ1-2|TRBD1|TRBV7-2|few
CASSSTPGGMGYTF
TGTGCCAGCAGCTCAACCCCAGGGGGCATGGGCTACACCTTC
>TRBJ1-5|.|TRBV1|few
CTSSPDRGQKQPQHF
TGCACCAGCAGCCCTGACAGGGGGCAAAAACAGCCCCAGCATTTT
>TRBJ2-4|TRBD2|TRBV29-1|.
CSVEGGGAKNIQYF
TGCAGCGTTGAAGGCGGGGGGGCCAAAAACATTCAGTACTTC
>TRBJ1-5|.|TRBV28|many
CASLYPSQPQHF
TGTGCCAGTCTCTATCCATCTCAGCCCCAGCATTTT
>TRBJ2-5|.|TRBV6-5|few
CASSLTRETQYF
TGTGCCAGCAGTTTAACCAGAGAGACCCAGTACTTC
>TRBJ2-7|.|TRBV28|.
CASSPPSRIYEQYF
TGTGCCAGCAGTCCTCCCTCCAGGATCTACGAGCAGTACTTC
>TRBJ2-1|.|TRBV7-9|.
CASSWDTNEQFF
TGTGCCAGCAGCTGGGACACCAATGAGCAGTTCTTC
>TRBJ2-7|.|TRBV19|.
CASSATDEWEQYF
TGTGCCAGTAGTGCGACAGACGAGTGGGAGCAGTACTTC
>TRBJ1-2|.|TRBV27|.
CASSLSRDRRDPNYGYTF
TGTGCCAGCAGTTTATCCCGCGACAGGCGCGATCCTAACTATGGCTACACCTTC
>TRBJ2-7|TRBD2|TRBV4-1|few
CASSLSPAGGQYEQYF
TGCGCCAGCAGCCTCTCCCCGGCGGGAGGGCAATACGAGCAGTACTTC
>TRBJ1-2|.|TRBV30|few
CAWSGVNYGYTF
TGTGCCTGGAGCGGGGTCAACTATGGCTACACCTTC
>TRBJ1-3|.|TRBV7-2|.
CASSLDGGSGNTIYF
TGTGCCAGCAGCTTAGATGGGGGGTCCGGAAACACCATATATTTT
>TRBJ2-2|TRBD2|TRBV10-3|few
CAIGAGAPNTGELFF
TGTGCCATCGGAGCGGGGGCCCCGAACACCGGGGAGCTGTTTTTT
>TRBJ2-5|.|TRBV25-1|.
CASSENSGGETQYF
TGTGCCAGCAGTGAGAATAGCGGAGGAGAGACCCAGTACTTC
>TRBJ2-5|.|TRBV6-1|.
CASSDPTSPSRETQYF
TGTGCCAGCAGTGACCCGACTAGTCCGAGCCGAGAGACCCAGTACTTC
>TRBJ2-3|TRBD1|TRBV9|.
CASSVGQGAGDTQYF
TGTGCCAGCAGCGTAGGACAGGGGGCCGGGGATACGCAGTATTTT
>TRBJ2-2|.|TRBV30|few
CAWSASLTGELFF
TGTGCCTGGAGCGCTAGTCTCACCGGGGAGCTGTTTTTT
>TRBJ2-5|TRBD1|TRBV19|.
CAEGAPWETQYF
TGTGCCGAGGGGGCGCCTTGGGAGACCCAGTACTTC
>TRBJ2-7|TRBD1|TRBV28|few
CASSVQGVPRNEQYF
TGTGCCAGCAGTGTACAGGGGGTGCCAAGGAACGAGCAGTACTTC
>TRBJ1-2|TRBD1|TRBV29-1|many
CSVARDREDGYTF
TGCAGCGTTGCCCGGGACAGGGAAGATGGCTACACCTTC
>TRBJ2-2|TRBD2|TRBV6-5|few
CASSGTSGTGELFF
TGTGCCAGCAGCGGGACTAGCGGCACCGGGGAGCTGTTTTTT
>TRBJ2-6|.|TRBV5-4|few
CASSLYNSGANVLTF
TGTGCCAGCAGCCTTTATAACTCTGGGGCCAACGTCCTGACTTTC
>TRBJ2-3|TRBD2|TRBV27|.
CASSFHGLAPSGTQYF
TGTGCCAGCAGTTTCCACGGACTAGCACCCAGTGGTACGCAGTATTTT